This T cell receptor beta chain originates from a study of identical twins. V was trimmed by 4 bases and J by 0 bases, leaving 13 bases between them. The CDR3 has 15 amino acids. The germline CDR1 and CDR2 sequences are SQVTM and ANQGSEA. A universal primer site arose from template switching, and cDNA bore unique molecular identifiers. TCRdb used MiXCR to reprocess the 5' RACE reads, holding one entry per CDR3 protein. The sample yields a few hundred thousand distinct CDR3 sequences, around 9.6% seen once. Study-wide findings and caveats: Insertions ran lower in abundant cord blood beta clonotypes, though not in memory repertoires.

Each donor (without exception) was a healthy Caucasian. This clonotype occurred many times. Its antigen is currently unknown. The same data also contributed to another study, on yellow fever vaccine responses in identical twins.

This clonotype originated in a woman younger than 30 in good health. The sample comprised PBMCs. J is TRBJ2-1 and V is TRBV29-1; tentatively, D is TRBD1 (6 bases). This CDR3 reads CSVVGQPSSYNEQFF. The DNA for the CDR3 is TGCAGCGTTGTTGGACAGCCAAGCTCCTACAATGAGCAGTTCTTC.